A single sample is the source of the 18 T cell receptor beta chains below, sequenced in a study of cytomegalovirus exposure and HLA in healthy donors. Primers for the PCR totalled 60 Vbeta and 13 Jbeta. The assay was immunoSEQ multiplex PCR, and TCRdb's table has in-frame clones only and misses some. Of about 150,000 clones listed, around 79% are singletons. The sequenced material came from PBMCs. The receptor set was obtained from a man between 18 and 35 years old in good health and CMV-seronegative.

The chain uses TRBV7-2 and TRBJ2-3; 7 bases align to TRBD2. V gave up 7 bases and J gave up 1 base; unmatched junction bases: 5. In germline, CDR1 is SGHTA, CDR2 FQGNSA. CDR3 length: 14 amino acids. CDR3 coding DNA: TGTGCCAGCACCATGGCGGGGGGCACAGATACGCAGTATTTT. It encodes CASTMAGGTDTQYF.

This sequence joins TRBV21-1 and TRBJ1-1; TRBD1 reflects the table's D call only, with no check against the DNA. TRBV21-1 corresponds to a pseudogene. The CDR3 sequence is 16 residues long. As DNA, the CDR3 is TGTGCCAGCAGCAAAGTTAGGGGACACAGGAACACTGAAGCTTTCTTT. Translating it yields CASSKVRGHRNTEAFF.

This clone was observed a single time. This sequence joins TRBV4-1 and TRBJ2-2; perhaps TRBD2 as D (5 bases). Germline V gene lookup returns CDR1 MGHRA and CDR2 YSYEKL. The length of the CDR3 is 16 residues. V dropped 1 base and J dropped 8 bases, with 17 bases sitting between them. CDR3 protein: CASSQGLALGSGELFF. The CDR3 bases are TGCGCCAGCAGCCAAGGGCTAGCCCTAGGGTCTGGGGAGCTGTTTTTT.

This chain joins TRBV18 and TRBJ2-3; a weak D match, TRBD2 (7 bases). The CDR3 is 17 amino acids. Germline CDR1 KGHSH, CDR2 LQKENI. V was cut by 3 bases and J by 1 base, with 17 bases left in between. The DNA of the CDR3 is TGTGCCAGCTCACCCTTCTTTGGGGGGGGCGGCACAGATACGCAGTATTTT. This codes for CASSPFFGGGGTDTQYF.

In this sample, this clone turned up a few times. The chain links TRBV9 to TRBJ2-5, with 13 positions matching TRBD2. The CDR3 runs to 15 residues. Trimming removed 4 bases from V and 6 bases from J; junction bases left unmatched: 6. In germline, CDR1 is SGDLS, CDR2 YYNGEE. The CDR3 reads CASSTLAGGPQTQYF. CDR3 sequence (DNA): TGTGCCAGCAGCACACTAGCGGGGGGGCCACAGACCCAGTACTTC.

This clone was seen a handful of times. V is TRBV5-4 and J is TRBJ2-2, with D possibly matching TRBD2 (5 bases). The V end lost 1 base, the J end lost 2 bases, and 12 bases lay between the germline ends. The V gene's germline CDR1 is SGHNT and CDR2 YYREEE (reference sequence). This CDR3 comprises 16 residues. The CDR3 nucleotides read TGTGCCAGCAGCTTGCCGGGGATCCCTAACACCGGGGAGCTGTTTTTT. Encoded protein: CASSLPGIPNTGELFF.

This clone was found a few times. This rearrangement joins TRBV5-5 to TRBJ1-1; D not certain. Germline CDR1 and CDR2: SGHKS and YYEKEE (reference sequence). Trimming pared 1 base from V and 12 bases from J, leaving 10 bases between. CDR3 size: 11 residues. The CDR3 region is CASSLLGVPFF. CDR3 coding DNA: TGTGCCAGCAGCTTGCTCGGGGTTCCTTTCTTT. Full variable domain (remainder filled in from reference TRBV5-5 and TRBJ1-1): DAGVTQSPTHLIKTRGQQVTLRCSPISGHKSVSWYQQVLGQGPQFIFQYYEKEERGRGNFPDRFSARQFPNYSSELNVNALLLGDSALYLCASSLLGVPFFGQGTRLTVV.

The CDR3: CSVEDPRETQYF. In DNA form, the CDR3 reads TGCAGCGTTGAAGATCCCAGGGAGACCCAGTACTTC. V usage is TRBV29-1 and J usage is TRBJ2-5; D ambiguous. The CDR3 covers 12 residues. Germline CDR1 is SQVTM and CDR2 is ANQGSEA. V lost 0 bases and J 5 bases, leaving 7 bases between the germline ends.

This clone was recorded a few times. The genes are TRBV6-1 and TRBJ2-1; TRBD1 aligns across 7 bases. This CDR3 is built from 12 residues. Germline V gene lookup returns CDR1 MNHNS and CDR2 SASEGT. V lost 6 bases to trimming and J lost 10 bases; unmatched junction nucleotides: 6. The CDR3 region has the DNA TGTGCCAGCAGAAAGGACAGGCCAGAGCAGTTCTTC. Translated: CASRKDRPEQFF.

This chain connects TRBV10-3 to TRBJ1-5; D remains unclear. This CDR3 is 13 amino acids long. Germline V CDR1 and CDR2: ENHRY, SYGVKD. Trimming took off 4 bases at V and 1 base at J, with 5 bases between the two ends. This chain's CDR3 is CAISGRSNQPQHF. CDR3 bases: TGTGCCATCAGTGGGAGAAGCAATCAGCCCCAGCATTTT.

The CDR3 region is CASRLPQPGQPQHF. In nucleotides, the CDR3 is TGTGCCAGCAGGTTACCTCAACCGGGGCAGCCCCAGCATTTT. This chain connects TRBV28 to TRBJ1-5; D unresolved. The germline V gene encodes CDR1 MDHEN and CDR2 SYDVKM. This CDR3 spans 14 amino acids. V was clipped by 6 bases and J by 7 bases, with 16 bases between them.

A few counts support this clone. The rearrangement joins TRBV7-8 to TRBJ1-4; no clear D. The CDR3 is 15 amino acids. CDR1 is SGHVS and CDR2 is FQNEAQ in the germline V gene. V was cut by 5 bases and J by 6 bases, with 16 bases left in between. For the CDR3, the DNA is TGTGCCAGCAGCCCTAGAGCGGCGAGGTATGAAAAACTGTTTTTT. This gives the protein CASSPRAARYEKLFF.

The chain combines TRBV5-1 with TRBJ1-1; 9 bases match TRBD1. CDR1 and CDR2 (germline): SGHRS, YFSETQ. V lost 1 base to trimming and J lost 8 bases; unmatched junction nucleotides: 9. This CDR3 has 15 amino acids. For the CDR3, the DNA is TGCGCCAGCAGCTTGTTCAGGACAGGGGACCTGGAAGCTTTCTTT. This encodes CASSLFRTGDLEAFF.

In nucleotides, the CDR3 is TGTGCCAGCAGCTCCCTACGCGGACTAGCGGAAACCCAAGAGACCCAGTACTTC. Amino acid sequence: CASSSLRGLAETQETQYF. The genes are TRBV7-8 and TRBJ2-5; 10 bases map to TRBD2. The CDR3 consists of 18 residues. Germline V gives CDR1 SGHVS, CDR2 FQNEAQ. V lost 4 bases to trimming and J lost 1 base; unmatched junction nucleotides: 12.

A note on this clone: The sample contains more than one DNA sequence encoding this CDR3. The chain uses TRBV6-5 and TRBJ1-1; the match to TRBD1 covers 7 bases. This CDR3 has 12 amino acids. The V gene end was trimmed by 5 bases and the J gene end by 7 bases; junction bases not matched to a gene: 4. Germline V gene data show CDR1 as MNHEY and CDR2 as SVGAGI. The chain's CDR3 is CASSRRQGEAFF. The CDR3 DNA reads TGTGCCAGCAGTCGGCGACAGGGTGAAGCTTTCTTT.

A single count supports this clone. The V call is TRBV7-8, the J call TRBJ1-5; maybe TRBD1 (6 bases). From germline, CDR1 is SGHVS and CDR2 FQNEAQ. This CDR3 region has 16 residues. Between the trimmed V and J ends, which lost 0 bases and 4 bases, there was a span of 13 bases. The CDR3 protein is CASSLASTGPNQPQHF. The CDR3 DNA follows: TGTGCCAGCAGCTTAGCGTCTACAGGGCCTAATCAGCCCCAGCATTTT.

Only a few counts were recorded for this clone. This rearrangement joins TRBV7-2 to TRBJ2-3; tentatively, D is TRBD2 (5 bases). In germline, CDR1 is SGHTA, CDR2 FQGNSA. V was pared by 7 bases and J by 4 bases, with 15 bases between. The CDR3 length is 14 residues. In nucleotides, the CDR3 is TGTGCCAGCACCCTACTTCAAGCGGCAGATACGCAGTATTTT. Its translation is CASTLLQAADTQYF.

Comments on this clone: The junction departs from germline at one end; a sequencing error may be responsible. The CDR3 region is CVSSPPFAGINGYTF. As DNA, the CDR3 is TGTGTCAGCAGCCCCCCGTTCGCAGGGATTAATGGCTACACCTTC. V is TRBV11-2 and J is TRBJ1-2; D possibly corresponds to TRBD1 (5 bases). Germline CDR1 reads SGHAT; CDR2 reads FQNNGV. The CDR3 runs 15 residues.